A selection of T cell receptor beta chains follows, all from one sample in a study of beta chain features in type 1 diabetes. Profiling relied on immunoSEQ multiplex PCR, and the TCRdb table lists in-frame clones only, not all of them. The sample holds approximately 140,000 clones, roughly 10% seen once. Sequencing input: central memory CD4+ T cells from blood. The receptor source for this set is a young man with type 1 diabetes. The CDR3 runs from the conserved cysteine through the conserved F or W. The order of the fields is D gene, J gene, V gene, clone size, CDR3 protein, CDR3 DNA. A D gene is named only where the DNA matches it firmly. Clone size is not always given. Where it is, it says once, few, many or a class for expanded clones.

D gene: TRBD1
J gene: TRBJ1-1
V gene: TRBV10-3
clone size: many
CDR3 protein: CAISADRGYTEAFF
CDR3 DNA: TGTGCCATCAGTGCGGACAGGGGGTACACTGAAGCTTTCTTT

D gene: TRBD2
J gene: TRBJ2-1
V gene: TRBV7-9
clone size: .
CDR3 protein: CASSMGLAGLKGEQFF
CDR3 DNA: TGTGCCAGCAGCATGGGACTAGCGGGCTTAAAGGGTGAGCAGTTCTTC

D gene: .
J gene: TRBJ1-3
V gene: TRBV6-5
clone size: .
CDR3 protein: CASSAPGAFGNTIYF
CDR3 DNA: TGTGCCAGCAGCGCCCCAGGGGCGTTTGGAAACACCATATATTTT

D gene: TRBD1
J gene: TRBJ1-2
V gene: TRBV5-6
clone size: .
CDR3 protein: CASRTHGQGAYGYTF
CDR3 DNA: TGTGCCAGCCGAACCCATGGACAGGGGGCATATGGCTACACCTTC

D gene: .
J gene: TRBJ1-5
V gene: TRBV21-1
clone size: few
CDR3 protein: CASSTNSGTGKNQPQHF
CDR3 DNA: TGTGCCAGCAGCACGAATTCCGGGACAGGAAAAAATCAGCCCCAGCATTTT

D gene: .
J gene: TRBJ1-6
V gene: TRBV19
clone size: .
CDR3 protein: CASSGVSFSPLHF
CDR3 DNA: TGTGCCAGCAGCGGGGTTAGTTTCTCACCCCTCCACTTT

D gene: TRBD1
J gene: TRBJ2-3
V gene: TRBV5-6
clone size: .
CDR3 protein: CASSLTGGFTDTQYF
CDR3 DNA: TGTGCCAGCAGCTTGACAGGGGGATTCACAGATACGCAGTATTTT

D gene: .
J gene: TRBJ2-4
V gene: TRBV18
clone size: .
CDR3 protein: CASSPTQAIAKNIQYF
CDR3 DNA: TGTGCCAGCTCACCTACGCAGGCCATAGCCAAAAACATTCAGTACTTC

D gene: .
J gene: TRBJ2-7
V gene: TRBV6-5
clone size: few
CDR3 protein: CASSRDTYEQYF
CDR3 DNA: TGTGCCAGCAGTAGAGACACCTACGAGCAGTACTTC

D gene: TRBD2
J gene: TRBJ2-3
V gene: TRBV7-9
clone size: .
CDR3 protein: CASSPVAGDRTDTQYF
CDR3 DNA: TGTGCCAGCAGCCCCGTAGCGGGGGACCGCACAGATACGCAGTATTTT

D gene: TRBD1
J gene: TRBJ2-3
V gene: TRBV9
clone size: .
CDR3 protein: CASSTRQGNTDTQYF
CDR3 DNA: TGTGCCAGCAGCACAAGACAGGGTAACACAGATACGCAGTATTTT

D gene: .
J gene: TRBJ1-4
V gene: TRBV5-4
clone size: .
CDR3 protein: CASSPQGRGEKLFF
CDR3 DNA: TGTGCCAGCAGTCCACAGGGAAGGGGAGAAAAACTGTTTTTT

D gene: .
J gene: TRBJ2-1
V gene: TRBV5-4
clone size: .
CDR3 protein: CASSPGGSIGNEQFF
CDR3 DNA: TGTGCCAGCAGCCCTGGAGGGTCGATAGGCAATGAGCAGTTCTTC

D gene: .
J gene: TRBJ2-1
V gene: TRBV7-2
clone size: few
CDR3 protein: CASSPRRGGGIYNEQFF
CDR3 DNA: TGTGCCAGCAGCCCACGGAGGGGAGGCGGGATCTACAATGAGCAGTTCTTC

D gene: .
J gene: TRBJ1-2
V gene: TRBV18
clone size: few
CDR3 protein: CASSPSIYGYTF
CDR3 DNA: TGTGCCAGCTCACCATCTATCTATGGCTACACCTTC

D gene: .
J gene: TRBJ2-1
V gene: TRBV4-1
clone size: few
CDR3 protein: CASSQDRVGNEQFF
CDR3 DNA: TGCGCCAGCAGCCAAGACAGGGTGGGTAATGAGCAGTTCTTC

D gene: .
J gene: TRBJ2-5
V gene: TRBV30
clone size: few
CDR3 protein: CAWSAGEAKYF
CDR3 DNA: TGTGCCTGGAGCGCAGGGGAAGCGAAGTACTTC

D gene: TRBD1
J gene: TRBJ2-7
V gene: TRBV6-1
clone size: few
CDR3 protein: CASSEETGAEQYF
CDR3 DNA: TGTGCCAGCAGTGAAGAAACAGGGGCCGAGCAGTACTTC

D gene: TRBD1
J gene: TRBJ2-6
V gene: TRBV18
clone size: .
CDR3 protein: CASSPGTAGANVLTF
CDR3 DNA: TGTGCCAGCTCACCTGGGACAGCGGGGGCCAACGTCCTGACTTTC

D gene: .
J gene: TRBJ1-4
V gene: TRBV19
clone size: once
CDR3 protein: CASSLQQNEKLFF
CDR3 DNA: TGTGCCAGTAGTCTACAGCAAAATGAAAAACTGTTTTTT

D gene: TRBD2
J gene: TRBJ2-5
V gene: TRBV29-1
clone size: .
CDR3 protein: CSVEEGSGGVETQYF
CDR3 DNA: TGCAGCGTTGAAGAGGGTAGCGGGGGGGTAGAGACCCAGTACTTC

D gene: TRBD1
J gene: TRBJ1-6
V gene: TRBV18
clone size: .
CDR3 protein: CASSTGTGVSPLHF
CDR3 DNA: TGTGCCAGCTCAACCGGGACAGGGGTATCACCCCTCCACTTT

D gene: .
J gene: TRBJ1-2
V gene: TRBV6-5
clone size: .
CDR3 protein: CASSEHRELYGYTF
CDR3 DNA: TGTGCCAGCAGTGAACATAGGGAGCTTTATGGCTACACCTTC

D gene: .
J gene: TRBJ2-7
V gene: TRBV30
clone size: .
CDR3 protein: CAYRRGAGNEQYF
CDR3 DNA: TGTGCCTACCGACGGGGGGCGGGCAACGAGCAGTACTTC

D gene: .
J gene: TRBJ2-3
V gene: TRBV5-8
clone size: .
CDR3 protein: CASSVLQGYTQYF
CDR3 DNA: TGTGCCAGCAGCGTTTTACAGGGTTATACGCAGTATTTT

D gene: TRBD2
J gene: TRBJ2-2
V gene: TRBV7-8
clone size: few
CDR3 protein: CASSLKLAGGFTGELFF
CDR3 DNA: TGTGCCAGCAGCTTAAAGCTAGCGGGGGGGTTCACCGGGGAGCTGTTTTTT

D gene: TRBD2
J gene: TRBJ2-5
V gene: TRBV7-2
clone size: few
CDR3 protein: CASAAGTSLETQYF
CDR3 DNA: TGTGCCAGCGCAGCGGGGACTTCATTGGAGACCCAGTACTTC

D gene: TRBD1
J gene: TRBJ1-1
V gene: TRBV5-1
clone size: .
CDR3 protein: CASSLQGDGTEAFF
CDR3 DNA: TGCGCCAGCAGCTTACAGGGGGATGGGACTGAAGCTTTCTTT

D gene: .
J gene: TRBJ1-4
V gene: TRBV2
clone size: .
CDR3 protein: CASSSEREKLFF
CDR3 DNA: TGTGCCAGCAGTAGCGAGAGAGAAAAACTGTTTTTT

D gene: .
J gene: TRBJ1-2
V gene: TRBV14
clone size: .
CDR3 protein: CASSQEVTGEGYTF
CDR3 DNA: TGTGCCAGCAGCCAAGAAGTCACGGGGGAAGGCTACACCTTC

D gene: .
J gene: TRBJ2-1
V gene: TRBV7-8
clone size: few
CDR3 protein: CASRENGGSVQFF
CDR3 DNA: TGTGCCAGCAGGGAAAATGGGGGCTCTGTGCAGTTCTTC

D gene: TRBD1
J gene: TRBJ1-5
V gene: TRBV10-3
clone size: .
CDR3 protein: CAISENRGRNQPQHF
CDR3 DNA: TGTGCCATCAGTGAGAACAGGGGGCGCAATCAGCCCCAGCATTTT

D gene: TRBD1
J gene: TRBJ2-5
V gene: TRBV18
clone size: .
CDR3 protein: CASLIRDSGQETQYF
CDR3 DNA: TGTGCCAGCTTAATCCGGGACAGCGGACAAGAGACCCAGTACTTC

D gene: TRBD1
J gene: TRBJ2-1
V gene: TRBV5-5
clone size: few
CDR3 protein: CASSSYRGTNEQFF
CDR3 DNA: TGTGCCAGCAGCTCCTACAGGGGGACGAATGAGCAGTTCTTC

D gene: TRBD1
J gene: TRBJ1-1
V gene: TRBV6-5
clone size: few
CDR3 protein: CASSFIQGEEAFF
CDR3 DNA: TGTGCCAGCAGTTTCATTCAGGGGGAAGAAGCTTTCTTT

D gene: .
J gene: TRBJ1-2
V gene: TRBV18
clone size: .
CDR3 protein: CASSANRERYGYTF
CDR3 DNA: TGTGCCAGCTCAGCGAACAGGGAACGCTATGGCTACACCTTC

D gene: .
J gene: TRBJ2-7
V gene: TRBV28
clone size: once
CDR3 protein: CASSFSLTHEQYF
CDR3 DNA: TGTGCCAGCAGTTTCAGTCTCACCCACGAGCAGTACTTC

D gene: .
J gene: TRBJ2-1
V gene: TRBV7-8
clone size: few
CDR3 protein: CASSLSRTGRLFNEQFF
CDR3 DNA: TGTGCCAGCAGCTTATCTAGGACTGGGCGATTGTTCAATGAGCAGTTCTTC

D gene: .
J gene: TRBJ1-2
V gene: TRBV7-3
clone size: .
CDR3 protein: CASSPGAGRNYGYTF
CDR3 DNA: TGTGCCAGCAGCCCCGGAGCGGGCAGGAACTATGGCTACACCTTC

D gene: TRBD1
J gene: TRBJ2-6
V gene: TRBV18
clone size: .
CDR3 protein: CASSRQGEASGANVLTF
CDR3 DNA: TGTGCCAGCTCGCGGCAGGGGGAAGCCTCTGGGGCCAACGTCCTGACTTTC

D gene: TRBD1
J gene: TRBJ2-7
V gene: TRBV10-3
clone size: .
CDR3 protein: CAISGTADRAQYF
CDR3 DNA: TGTGCCATCAGTGGGACAGCAGACAGGGCGCAGTACTTC